Included here is one T cell receptor (beta chain) sequence, with context. The sample originates from a study of T cell responses to AZD1222 COVID-19 vaccine. Data came from immunoSEQ multiplex PCR; TCRdb stores just in-frame clones and leaves some out. The data hold some 120,000 clones, with more than 85% observed a single time. The specimen was peripheral blood, collected on day 0 of AZD1222 vaccination. The clonotype originates from an adult in good health.

CDR3 DNA: TGTGCCAGCAAGGATCTTGGGTATGGCTACACCTTC. This encodes CASKDLGYGYTF. This chain links TRBV3-1 (or the pseudogene TRBV3-2) with TRBJ1-2; unclear D gene. Germline values: CDR1 LGHDT, CDR2 YNNKEL (reference sequence). This CDR3 spans 12 amino acids. Trimming pared 7 bases from V and 5 bases from J, leaving 11 bases between.